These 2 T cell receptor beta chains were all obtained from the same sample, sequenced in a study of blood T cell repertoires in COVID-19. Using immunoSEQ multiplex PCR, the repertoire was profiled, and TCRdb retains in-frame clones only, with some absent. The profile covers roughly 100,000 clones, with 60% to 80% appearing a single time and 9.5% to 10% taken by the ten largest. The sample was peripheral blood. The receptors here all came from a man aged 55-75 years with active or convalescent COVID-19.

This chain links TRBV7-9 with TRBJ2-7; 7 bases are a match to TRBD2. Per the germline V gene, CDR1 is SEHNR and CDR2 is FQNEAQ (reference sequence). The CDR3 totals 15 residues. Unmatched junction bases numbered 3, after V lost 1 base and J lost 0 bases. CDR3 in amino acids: CASSLVGGYSYEQYF. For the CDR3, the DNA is TGTGCCAGCAGCTTAGTCGGGGGGTACTCCTACGAGCAGTACTTC.

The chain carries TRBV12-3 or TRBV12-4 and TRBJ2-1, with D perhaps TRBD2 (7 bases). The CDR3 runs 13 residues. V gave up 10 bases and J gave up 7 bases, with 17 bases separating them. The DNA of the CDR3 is TGTGCCACCGCCCGAGGGAGGGGGAATGAGCAGTTCTTC. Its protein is CATARGRGNEQFF.